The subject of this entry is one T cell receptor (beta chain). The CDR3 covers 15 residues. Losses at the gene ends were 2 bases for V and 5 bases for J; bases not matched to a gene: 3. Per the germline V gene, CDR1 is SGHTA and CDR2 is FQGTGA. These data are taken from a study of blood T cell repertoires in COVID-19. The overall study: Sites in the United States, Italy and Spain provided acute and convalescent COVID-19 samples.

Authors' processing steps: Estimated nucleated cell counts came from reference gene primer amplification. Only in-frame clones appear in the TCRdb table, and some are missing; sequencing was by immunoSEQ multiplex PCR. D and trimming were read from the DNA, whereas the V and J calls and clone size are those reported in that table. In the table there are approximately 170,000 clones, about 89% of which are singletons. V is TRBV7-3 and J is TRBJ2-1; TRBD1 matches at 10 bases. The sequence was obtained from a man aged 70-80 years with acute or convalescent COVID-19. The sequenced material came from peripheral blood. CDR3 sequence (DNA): TGTGCCAGCAGCTTAGGACAGGGGGGGCACAATGAGCAGTTCTTC. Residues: CASSLGQGGHNEQFF.